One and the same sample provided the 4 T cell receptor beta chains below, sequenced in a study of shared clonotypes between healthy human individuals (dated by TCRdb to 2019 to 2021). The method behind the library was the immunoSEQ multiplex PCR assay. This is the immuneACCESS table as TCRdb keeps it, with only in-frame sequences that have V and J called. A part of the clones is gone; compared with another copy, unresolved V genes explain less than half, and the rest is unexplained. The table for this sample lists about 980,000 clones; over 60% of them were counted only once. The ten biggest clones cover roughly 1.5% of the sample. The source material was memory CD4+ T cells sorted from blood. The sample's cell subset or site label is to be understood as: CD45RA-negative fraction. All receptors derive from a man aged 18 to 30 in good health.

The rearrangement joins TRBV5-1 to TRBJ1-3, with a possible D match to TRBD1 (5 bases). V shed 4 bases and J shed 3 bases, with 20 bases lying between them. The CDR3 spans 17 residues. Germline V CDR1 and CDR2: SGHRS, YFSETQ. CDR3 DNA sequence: TGCGCCAGCAGCACAAACCCAGGGTCCCTAGGTGGAAACACCATATATTTT. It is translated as CASSTNPGSLGGNTIYF.

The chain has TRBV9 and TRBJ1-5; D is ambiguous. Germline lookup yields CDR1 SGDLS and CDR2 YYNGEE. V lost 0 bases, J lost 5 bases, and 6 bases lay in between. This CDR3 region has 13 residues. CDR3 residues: CASSVEGDQPQHF. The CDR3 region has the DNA TGTGCCAGCAGCGTAGAAGGCGATCAGCCCCAGCATTTT.

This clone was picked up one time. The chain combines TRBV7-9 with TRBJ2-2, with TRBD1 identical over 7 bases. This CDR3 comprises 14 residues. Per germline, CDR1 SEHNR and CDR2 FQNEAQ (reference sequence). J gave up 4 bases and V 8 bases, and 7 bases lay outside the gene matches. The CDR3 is CASSGQVFTGELFF. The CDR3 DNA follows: TGTGCCAGCTCCGGACAGGTATTCACCGGGGAGCTGTTTTTT.

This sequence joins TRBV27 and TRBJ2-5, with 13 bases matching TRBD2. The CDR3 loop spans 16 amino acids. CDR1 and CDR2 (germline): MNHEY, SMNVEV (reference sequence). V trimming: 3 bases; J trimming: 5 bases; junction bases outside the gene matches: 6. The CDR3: CASSFTSGRASETQYF. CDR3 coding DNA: TGTGCCAGCAGTTTTACTAGCGGGAGGGCCTCGGAGACCCAGTACTTC.